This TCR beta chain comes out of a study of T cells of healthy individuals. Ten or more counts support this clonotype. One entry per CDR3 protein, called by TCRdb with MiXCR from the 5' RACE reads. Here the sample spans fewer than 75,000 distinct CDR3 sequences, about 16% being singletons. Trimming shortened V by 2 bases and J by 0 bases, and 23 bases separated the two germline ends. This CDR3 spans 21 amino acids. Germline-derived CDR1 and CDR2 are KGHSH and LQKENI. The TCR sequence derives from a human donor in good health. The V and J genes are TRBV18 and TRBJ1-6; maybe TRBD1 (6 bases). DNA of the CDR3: TGTGCCAGCTCACCAAGGGGACCCCAGGGGAAAGGGGTCTCCTATAATTCACCCCTCCACTTT. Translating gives CASSPRGPQGKGVSYNSPLHF.